This paragraph reports one T cell receptor (beta chain). There are 13 residues in the CDR3. V dropped 1 base and J dropped 6; count of bases not matched to a gene: 3. Germline-derived CDR1 and CDR2 are SGHRS and YFSETQ. The data were taken from a study of shared T cell receptors in the human thymus. Profiled with immunoSEQ multiplex PCR; TCRdb holds only in-frame clones, not every one. The sample has hundreds of thousands of clones, approximately 90% seen once. These data were likewise used in another study, on human thymus T cells. That work contributes: The people who donated were healthy Finnish babies having corrective surgery for congenital heart defects. The study used thymus tissue resected during corrective heart surgery. Thymic and blood repertoires appeared to show biased V and J gene usage. A high degree of thymic repertoire overlap among unrelated individuals was reported in related research.

Sequenced sample: thymocytes. This chain links TRBV5-1 with TRBJ2-7, with 8 nucleotides matching TRBD1. This receptor was identified in a boy in the first two years of life with a congenital heart defect. The CDR3 is CASSLYRGSEQYF. CDR3 nucleotide sequence: TGCGCCAGCAGCTTGTACAGGGGGAGCGAGCAGTACTTC.